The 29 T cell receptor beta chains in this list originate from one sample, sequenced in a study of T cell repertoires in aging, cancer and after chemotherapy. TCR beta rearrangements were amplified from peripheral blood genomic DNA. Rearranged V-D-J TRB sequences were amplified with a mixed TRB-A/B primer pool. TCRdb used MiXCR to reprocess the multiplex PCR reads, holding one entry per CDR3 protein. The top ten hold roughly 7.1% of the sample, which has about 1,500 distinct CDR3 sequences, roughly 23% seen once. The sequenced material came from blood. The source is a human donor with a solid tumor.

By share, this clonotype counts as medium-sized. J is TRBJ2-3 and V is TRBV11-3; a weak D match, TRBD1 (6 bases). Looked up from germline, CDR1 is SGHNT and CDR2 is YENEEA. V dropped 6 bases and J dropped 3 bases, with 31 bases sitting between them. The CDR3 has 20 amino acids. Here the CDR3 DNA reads TGTGCCAGCAGTAACCTTGGGTTCCCCGCGACAGGACCTAGGACAGATACGCAGTATTTT. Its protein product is CASSNLGFPATGPRTDTQYF.

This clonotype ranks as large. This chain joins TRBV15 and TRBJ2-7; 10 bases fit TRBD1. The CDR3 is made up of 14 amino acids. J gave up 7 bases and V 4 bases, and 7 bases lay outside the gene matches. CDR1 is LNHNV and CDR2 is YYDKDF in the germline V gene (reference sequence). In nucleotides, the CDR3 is TGTGCCACCAGCACCGGGACAGGGGTAGGGGAGCAGTACTTC. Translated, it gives CATSTGTGVGEQYF.

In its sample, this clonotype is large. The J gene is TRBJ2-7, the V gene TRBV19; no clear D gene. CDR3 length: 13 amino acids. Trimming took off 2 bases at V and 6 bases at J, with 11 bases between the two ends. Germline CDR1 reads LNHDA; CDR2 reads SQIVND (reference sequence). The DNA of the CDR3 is TGTGCCAGTAGTATAACCAGTCCGGGCGAGCAGTACTTC. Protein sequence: CASSITSPGEQYF.

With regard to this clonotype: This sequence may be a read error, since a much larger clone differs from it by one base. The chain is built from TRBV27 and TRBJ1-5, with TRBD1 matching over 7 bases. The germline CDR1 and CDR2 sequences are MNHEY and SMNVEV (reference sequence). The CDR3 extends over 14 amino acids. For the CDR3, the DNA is TGTGCCAGCAGTTTAAAGGGGGCTAGGCAGCCCCATCATTTT. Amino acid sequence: CASSLKGARQPHHF.

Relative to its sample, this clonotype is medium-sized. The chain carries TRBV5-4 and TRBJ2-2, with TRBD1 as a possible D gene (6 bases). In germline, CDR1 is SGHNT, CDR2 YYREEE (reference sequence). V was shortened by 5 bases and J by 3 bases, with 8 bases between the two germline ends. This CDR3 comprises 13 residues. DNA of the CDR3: TGTGCCAGCAGGCACAGGGACACCGGGGAGCTGTTTTTT. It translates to CASRHRDTGELFF. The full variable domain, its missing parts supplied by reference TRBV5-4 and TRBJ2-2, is ETGVTQSPTHLIKTRGQQVTLRCSSQSGHNTVSWYQQALGQGPQFIFQYYREEENGRGNFPPRFSGLQFPNYSSELNVNALELDDSALYLCASRHRDTGELFFGEGSRLTVL.

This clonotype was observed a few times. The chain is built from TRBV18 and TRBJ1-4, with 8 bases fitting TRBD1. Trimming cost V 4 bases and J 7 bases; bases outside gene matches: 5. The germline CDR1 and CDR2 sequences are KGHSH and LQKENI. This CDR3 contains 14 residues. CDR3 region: CASSLGQGSEKLFF. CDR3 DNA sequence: TGTGCCAGCTCACTAGGACAGGGTAGTGAAAAACTGTTTTTT. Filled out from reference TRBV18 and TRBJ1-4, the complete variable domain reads NAGVMQNPRHLVRRRGQEARLRCSPMKGHSHVYWYRQLPEEGLKFMVYLQKENIIDESGMPKERFSAEFPKEGPSILRIQQVVRGDSAAYFCASSLGQGSEKLFFGSGTQLSVL.

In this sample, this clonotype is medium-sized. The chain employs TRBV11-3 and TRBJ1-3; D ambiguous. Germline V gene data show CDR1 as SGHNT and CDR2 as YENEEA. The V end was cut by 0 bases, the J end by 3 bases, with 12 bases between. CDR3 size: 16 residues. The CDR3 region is CASSLELAAGGNTIYF. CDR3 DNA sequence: TGTGCCAGCAGCTTAGAACTAGCGGCAGGTGGAAACACCATATATTTT.

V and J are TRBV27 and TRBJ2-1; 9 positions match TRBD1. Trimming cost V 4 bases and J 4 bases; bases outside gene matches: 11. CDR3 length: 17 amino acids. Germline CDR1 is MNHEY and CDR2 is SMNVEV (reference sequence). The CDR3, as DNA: TGTGCCAGCAGTTATGCCGGGACAGGGATTATATACAATGAGCAGTTCTTC. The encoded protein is CASSYAGTGIIYNEQFF.

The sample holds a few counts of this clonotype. The CDR3 sequence is CASSQEGIRISNQPQHF. CDR3 in DNA: TGCGCCAGCAGCCAAGAGGGAATCAGGATTAGCAATCAGCCCCAGCATTTT. V is TRBV4-1 and J is TRBJ1-5, with D uncertain. The CDR3 totals 17 residues. The V gene's germline CDR1 is MGHRA and CDR2 YSYEKL. Trimming removed 0 bases at V and 0 bases at J, with 12 bases between.

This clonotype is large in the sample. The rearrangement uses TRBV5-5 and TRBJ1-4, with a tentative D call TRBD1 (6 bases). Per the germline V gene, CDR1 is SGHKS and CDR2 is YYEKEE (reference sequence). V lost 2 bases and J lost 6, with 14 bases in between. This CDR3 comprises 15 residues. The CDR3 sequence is CASSLRTASDEKLFF. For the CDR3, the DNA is TGTGCCAGCAGCTTAAGGACAGCAAGCGATGAAAAACTGTTTTTT.

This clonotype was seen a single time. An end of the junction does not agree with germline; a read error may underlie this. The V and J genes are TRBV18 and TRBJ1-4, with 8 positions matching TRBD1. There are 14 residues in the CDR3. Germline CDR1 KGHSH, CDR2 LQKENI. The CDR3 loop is CARSLGQGSEKLFF. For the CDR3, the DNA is TGTGCCAGATCACTAGGACAGGGTAGTGAAAAACTGTTTTTT.

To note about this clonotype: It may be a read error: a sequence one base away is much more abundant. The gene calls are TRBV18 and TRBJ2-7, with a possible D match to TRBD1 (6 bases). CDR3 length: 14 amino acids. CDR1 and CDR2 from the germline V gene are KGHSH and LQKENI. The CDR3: CVSSPTGQNYEQYF. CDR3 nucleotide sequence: TGTGTCAGCTCACCAACCGGACAGAACTACGAGCAGTACTTC.

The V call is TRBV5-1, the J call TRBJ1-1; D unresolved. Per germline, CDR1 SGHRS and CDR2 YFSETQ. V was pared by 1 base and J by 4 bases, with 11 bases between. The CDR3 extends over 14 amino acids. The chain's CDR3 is CASSLHRASTEAFF. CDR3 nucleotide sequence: TGCGCCAGCAGCTTGCACAGAGCTAGCACTGAAGCTTTCTTT.

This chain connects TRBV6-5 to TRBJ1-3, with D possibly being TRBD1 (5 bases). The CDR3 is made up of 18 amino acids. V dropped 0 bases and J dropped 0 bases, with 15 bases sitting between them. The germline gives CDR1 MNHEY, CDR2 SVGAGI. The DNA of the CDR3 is TGTGCCAGCAGTTACTCGGGGGAGAGGGCAAACTCTGGAAACACCATATATTTT. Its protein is CASSYSGERANSGNTIYF.

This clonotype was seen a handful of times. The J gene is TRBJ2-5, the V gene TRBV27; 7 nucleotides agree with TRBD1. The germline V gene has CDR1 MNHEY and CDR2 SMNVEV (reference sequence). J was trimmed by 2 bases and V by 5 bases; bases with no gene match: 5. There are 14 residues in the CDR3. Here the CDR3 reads CASSTWDRQETQYF. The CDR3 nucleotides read TGTGCCAGCAGTACCTGGGACAGACAAGAGACCCAGTACTTC.

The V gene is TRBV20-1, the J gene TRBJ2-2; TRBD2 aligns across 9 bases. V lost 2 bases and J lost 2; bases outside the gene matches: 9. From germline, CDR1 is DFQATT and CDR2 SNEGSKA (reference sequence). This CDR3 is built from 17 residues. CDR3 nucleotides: TGCAGTGCTAGATCCCCCCGCGGGGGGGTCAACACCGGGGAGCTGTTTTTT. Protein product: CSARSPRGGVNTGELFF.

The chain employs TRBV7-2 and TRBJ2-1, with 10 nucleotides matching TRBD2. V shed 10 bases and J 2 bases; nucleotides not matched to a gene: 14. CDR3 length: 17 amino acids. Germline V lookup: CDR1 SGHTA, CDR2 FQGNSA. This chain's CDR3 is CATSDPSSGSPYNEQFF. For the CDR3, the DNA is TGTGCCACCAGTGACCCATCTAGCGGGAGTCCCTACAATGAGCAGTTCTTC.

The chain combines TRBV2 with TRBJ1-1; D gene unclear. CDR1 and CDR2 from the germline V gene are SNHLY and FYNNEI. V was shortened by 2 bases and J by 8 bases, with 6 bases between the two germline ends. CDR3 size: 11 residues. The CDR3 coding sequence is TGTGCCAGCAGTGAATACGGCGAAGCTTTCTTT. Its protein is CASSEYGEAFF.

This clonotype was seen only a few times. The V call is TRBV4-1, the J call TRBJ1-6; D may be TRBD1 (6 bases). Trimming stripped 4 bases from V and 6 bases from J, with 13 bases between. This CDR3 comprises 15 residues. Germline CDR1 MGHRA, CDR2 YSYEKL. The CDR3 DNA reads TGCGCCAGCAGCCCCCCCCGGACAGCTAATTCACCCCTCCACTTT. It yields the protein CASSPPRTANSPLHF.

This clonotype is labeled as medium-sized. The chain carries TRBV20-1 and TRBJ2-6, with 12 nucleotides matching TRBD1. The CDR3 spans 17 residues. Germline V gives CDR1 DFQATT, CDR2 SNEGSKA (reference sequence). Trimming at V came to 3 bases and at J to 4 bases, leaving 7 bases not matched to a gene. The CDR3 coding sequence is TGCAGTGCTAGTAGGGGACAGGGGGCGCGGGGGGCCAACGTCCTGACTTTC. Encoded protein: CSASRGQGARGANVLTF.

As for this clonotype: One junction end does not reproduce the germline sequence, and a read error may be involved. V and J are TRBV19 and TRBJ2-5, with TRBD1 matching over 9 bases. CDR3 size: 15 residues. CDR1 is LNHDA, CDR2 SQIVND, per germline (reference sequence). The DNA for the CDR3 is TGTACCAGTAGTAACTACAGGGGGCTGGGAGAGACCCAGTACTTC. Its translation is CTSSNYRGLGETQYF. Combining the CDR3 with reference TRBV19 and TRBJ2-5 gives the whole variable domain DGGITQSPKYLFRKEGQNVTLSCEQNLNHDAMYWYRQDPGQGLRLIYYSQIVNDFQKGDIAEGYSVSREKKESFPLTVTSAQKNPTAFYLCTSSNYRGLGETQYFGPGTRLLVL.

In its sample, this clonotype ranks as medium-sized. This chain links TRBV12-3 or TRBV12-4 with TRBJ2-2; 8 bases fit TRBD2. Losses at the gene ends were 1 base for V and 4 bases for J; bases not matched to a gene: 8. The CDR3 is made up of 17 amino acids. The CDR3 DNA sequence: TGTGCCAGCAGTTTAGAGGCGGGGGGCGCGGGCACCGGGGAGCTGTTTTTT. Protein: CASSLEAGGAGTGELFF.

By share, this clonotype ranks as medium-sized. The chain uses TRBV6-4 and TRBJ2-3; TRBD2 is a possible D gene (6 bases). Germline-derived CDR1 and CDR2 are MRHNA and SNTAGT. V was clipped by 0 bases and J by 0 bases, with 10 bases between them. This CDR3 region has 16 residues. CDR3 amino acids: CASSDSLASSTDTQYF. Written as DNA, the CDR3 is TGTGCCAGCAGTGACTCGCTAGCGTCTAGCACAGATACGCAGTATTTT.

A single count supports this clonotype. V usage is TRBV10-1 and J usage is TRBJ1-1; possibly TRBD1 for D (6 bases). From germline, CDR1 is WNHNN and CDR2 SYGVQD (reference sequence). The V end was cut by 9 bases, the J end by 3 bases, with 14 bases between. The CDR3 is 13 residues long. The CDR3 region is CARGTSLYTEAFF. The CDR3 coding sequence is TGCGCCAGAGGGACAAGCCTGTACACTGAAGCTTTCTTT.

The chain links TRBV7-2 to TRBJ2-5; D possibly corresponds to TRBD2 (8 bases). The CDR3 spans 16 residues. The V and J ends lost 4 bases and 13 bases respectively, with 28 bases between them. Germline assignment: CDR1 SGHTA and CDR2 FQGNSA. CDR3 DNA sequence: TGTGCCAGCAGCTCCCCGGGAGGGGGCAAAGGGGGGCCTTGGTACTTC. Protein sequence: CASSSPGGGKGGPWYF.

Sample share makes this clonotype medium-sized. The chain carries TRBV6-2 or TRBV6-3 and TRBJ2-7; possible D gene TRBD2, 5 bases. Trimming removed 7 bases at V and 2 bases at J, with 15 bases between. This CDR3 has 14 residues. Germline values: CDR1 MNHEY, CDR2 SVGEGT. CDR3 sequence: CASKGAKITYEQYF. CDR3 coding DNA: TGTGCCAGCAAGGGAGCCAAAATCACCTACGAGCAGTACTTC.

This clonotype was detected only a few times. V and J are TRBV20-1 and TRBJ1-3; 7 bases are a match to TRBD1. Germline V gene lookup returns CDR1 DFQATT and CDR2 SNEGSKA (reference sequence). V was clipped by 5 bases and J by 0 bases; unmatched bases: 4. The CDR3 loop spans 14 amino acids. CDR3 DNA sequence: TGCAGTGCTCCGACAGGGAGCTCTGGAAACACCATATATTTT. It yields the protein CSAPTGSSGNTIYF.

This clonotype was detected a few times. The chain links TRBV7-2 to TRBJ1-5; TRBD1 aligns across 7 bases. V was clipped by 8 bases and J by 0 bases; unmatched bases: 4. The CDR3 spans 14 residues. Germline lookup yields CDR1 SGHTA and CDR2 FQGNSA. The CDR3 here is CASGGQYSNQPQHF. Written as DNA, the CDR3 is TGTGCCAGCGGGGGACAGTATAGCAATCAGCCCCAGCATTTT.

DNA for the CDR3: TGTGCCAGCAGTGAGGGGGACACAGATACGCAGTATTTT. As protein: CASSEGDTDTQYF. V and J are TRBV6-4 and TRBJ2-3; D is possibly TRBD1 or TRBD2 (5 bases each). This CDR3 is 13 amino acids long. Germline V gives CDR1 MRHNA, CDR2 SNTAGT. V lost 3 bases and J lost 2, with 6 bases in between.